This TCR beta chain was sequenced for a study of cytomegalovirus exposure and HLA in healthy donors. TCRdb keeps only in-frame clones here, not all; method: immunoSEQ multiplex PCR. The table includes 200,000 to 250,000 clones, just over 85% detected once. V was clipped by 2 bases and J by 6 bases, with 19 bases between them. The CDR3 has 15 amino acids. The V gene's germline CDR1 is GTSNPN and CDR2 SVGIG (reference sequence). As for this clone: Its antigen is not known.

A roughly 120-subject validation cohort, separate from the approximately 670-subject first cohort, supplied the donors. Study conclusions and caveats: It was reported that the classifier diagnosed cytomegalovirus status with high specificity and sensitivity in both the original and validation cohorts. Specificity of a few CMV-associated chains for CMV antigens was verified in vitro.

The chain uses TRBV30 and TRBJ1-1; D is possibly TRBD1 (6 bases). The sequencing sample was made of PBMCs. The clonotype was recovered from a woman under 30 in good health and CMV-seronegative. The CDR3 DNA reads TGTGCCTGGAGTCGGCGATCAGGGGTACAGGCTGAAGCTTTCTTT. Protein sequence: CAWSRRSGVQAEAFF.